Below are 29 T cell receptor beta chains sequenced from a single sample in a study of CD8+ T cells in alopecia areata (dated 2018 in TCRdb). Library generation was performed with the immunoSEQ multiplex PCR assay. RNA was extracted from all samples and reverse transcribed into cDNA as template for TCR sequencing. TCRdb carries this immuneACCESS record with in-frame sequences only. Its versions omit some clonotypes, under half of them owing to an unresolved V gene in the studies checked, with the rest unexplained. The sample table contains 200,000 to 250,000 clones; only one count was recorded for about 61% of them. Clones ranked in the top ten supply 4% to 6% of the sample. What was sequenced was CD8+ T cells sorted from blood. The receptors derive from a human donor in good health.

This clone has more than one count but fewer than ten. The chain combines TRBV7-9 with TRBJ2-7, with TRBD1 identical over 10 bases. The trim removed 3 bases at V and 6 bases at J, leaving 5 bases unmatched. Germline V gene data show CDR1 as SEHNR and CDR2 as FQNEAQ (reference sequence). The CDR3 runs to 14 residues. As DNA, the CDR3 is TGTGCCAGCAGCTTGGGGACAGGGGACATCGAGCAGTACTTC. Translating gives CASSLGTGDIEQYF. Looking up the rest from reference TRBV7-9 and TRBJ2-7 gives the full variable domain: DTGVSQNPRHKITKRGQNVTFRCDPISEHNRLYWYRQTLGQGPEFLTYFQNEAQLEKSRLLSDRFSAERPKGSFSTLEIQRTEQGDSAMYLCASSLGTGDIEQYFGPGTRLTVT.

The chain employs TRBV7-9 and TRBJ2-7, with D possibly called TRBD1 or TRBD2 (5 bases each). Trimming removed 1 base at V and 4 bases at J, with 14 bases between. Germline V gives CDR1 SEHNR, CDR2 FQNEAQ (reference sequence). This CDR3 has 15 amino acids. The chain's CDR3 is CASSLGSGWGYEQYF. The CDR3 region has the DNA TGTGCCAGCAGCTTAGGGTCGGGGTGGGGGTACGAGCAGTACTTC.

This chain joins TRBV5-1 and TRBJ2-7; D call uncertain. The germline V gene encodes CDR1 SGHRS and CDR2 YFSETQ. This CDR3 contains 14 residues. Trimming left V 2 bases short and J 3 bases short, with 12 bases between. This CDR3 is CASSFTPVGYEQYF. The CDR3 DNA reads TGCGCCAGCAGCTTCACGCCGGTCGGCTACGAGCAGTACTTC.

The chain is built from TRBV13 and TRBJ2-7, with TRBD1 matching 7 bases. The ends lost 3 bases at V and 6 bases at J; junction bases unmatched: 8. Germline V CDR1 and CDR2: PRHDT, FYEKMQ (reference sequence). This CDR3 has 14 residues. The CDR3 region has the DNA TGTGCCAGCAGCTTTACAGGGGAAGGGTTCGAGCAGTACTTC. The encoded protein is CASSFTGEGFEQYF.

The genes are TRBV6-5 and TRBJ1-1; D is unresolved. V was clipped by 0 bases and J by 4 bases, with 12 bases between them. CDR1 MNHEY and CDR2 SVGAGI come from the germline V gene. This CDR3 is 15 amino acids long. The CDR3 loop is CASSYSTVVRTEAFF. The CDR3 DNA is TGTGCCAGCAGTTACTCGACGGTTGTGCGCACTGAAGCTTTCTTT.

The J gene is TRBJ2-2, the V gene TRBV9; the D gene is possibly TRBD1 (5 bases). This CDR3 is 16 amino acids long. The germline gives CDR1 SGDLS, CDR2 YYNGEE. V was clipped by 4 bases and J by 2 bases, with 15 bases between them. CDR3 nucleotides: TGTGCCAGCAGCCCTCACCTTGACAGTAACACCGGGGAGCTGTTTTTT. This sequence encodes CASSPHLDSNTGELFF.

This chain joins TRBV7-9 and TRBJ1-2; D remains ambiguous. This CDR3 has 13 residues. Trimming cost V 5 bases and J 2 bases, with 9 bases left between them. Germline lookup yields CDR1 SEHNR and CDR2 FQNEAQ (reference sequence). The CDR3 loop reads CASSPVGNYGYTF. The DNA for the CDR3 is TGTGCCAGCAGCCCAGTAGGCAACTATGGCTACACCTTC. The whole variable domain, remainder taken from reference TRBV7-9 and TRBJ1-2, is DTGVSQNPRHKITKRGQNVTFRCDPISEHNRLYWYRQTLGQGPEFLTYFQNEAQLEKSRLLSDRFSAERPKGSFSTLEIQRTEQGDSAMYLCASSPVGNYGYTFGSGTRLTVV.

Only one count was recorded for this clone. CDR3 sequence reads: CATSVQANTGELFF. The CDR3 DNA follows: TGTGCCACCAGTGTACAGGCGAACACCGGGGAGCTGTTTTTT. The chain links TRBV15 to TRBJ2-2, with D possibly being TRBD1 (5 bases). V was shortened by 6 bases and J by 0 bases, with 8 bases between the two germline ends. The CDR3 is 14 residues long. CDR1 and CDR2 (germline): LNHNV, YYDKDF (reference sequence).

In its sample, this clone was seen a few times. The chain is built from TRBV7-9 and TRBJ2-7, with 10 bases fitting TRBD1. Germline V lookup: CDR1 SEHNR, CDR2 FQNEAQ (reference sequence). Germline trimming cut 7 bases from V and 3 bases from J; bases unmatched to any gene: 9. The CDR3 consists of 15 residues. CDR3 region: CASILTGTGDYEQYF. The CDR3 nucleotides are TGTGCCAGCATCCTAACCGGGACAGGGGACTACGAGCAGTACTTC.

The chain uses TRBV25-1 and TRBJ1-6; D is uncertain. In germline, CDR1 is MGHDK, CDR2 SYGVNS. The CDR3 contains 14 residues. Trimming left V 2 bases short and J 5 bases short, with 7 bases between. CDR3 sequence reads: CASSELSDNSPLHF. CDR3 sequence (DNA): TGTGCCAGCAGTGAACTTTCCGATAATTCACCCCTCCACTTT.

The chain links TRBV4-1 to TRBJ1-6, with D unresolved. V lost 2 bases to trimming and J lost 6 bases, with 17 bases between them. From germline, CDR1 is MGHRA and CDR2 YSYEKL. The CDR3 runs 17 residues. The DNA of the CDR3 is TGCGCCAGCAGCCAATCCCCCGCAGGCCAGGCTAATTCACCCCTCCACTTT. It translates to CASSQSPAGQANSPLHF.

The chain joins TRBV2 to TRBJ1-2, with 12 bases matching TRBD1. This CDR3 is built from 16 residues. Germline CDR1 reads SNHLY; CDR2 reads FYNNEI. V was clipped by 6 bases and J by 2 bases; unmatched bases: 7. The CDR3 spells CASREAGTGGNYGYTF. The CDR3 nucleotides are TGTGCCAGCAGAGAGGCCGGGACAGGGGGCAACTATGGCTACACCTTC.

The sample holds a few counts of this clone. The junction shows a germline mismatch at one end, possibly a read error. The CDR3 region is CSVDRGRLNTEAFF. In nucleotides, the CDR3 is TGCAGTGTTGACAGGGGGCGGCTGAACACTGAAGCTTTCTTT. The chain has TRBV29-1 and TRBJ1-1, with 10 positions matching TRBD1. The CDR3 has 14 residues. Germline-derived CDR1 and CDR2 are SQVTM and ANQGSEA. The complete variable domain, with remaining parts taken from reference TRBV29-1 and TRBJ1-1, reads SAVISQKPSRDICQRGTSLTIQCQVDSQVTMMFWYRQQPGQSLTLIATANQGSEATYESGFVIDKFPISRPNLTFSTLTVSNMSPEDSSIYLCSVDRGRLNTEAFFGQGTRLTVV.

This rearrangement joins TRBV7-9 to TRBJ2-1, with unresolved D. Germline V lookup: CDR1 SEHNR, CDR2 FQNEAQ (reference sequence). Trimming removed 1 base from V and 8 bases from J, with 0 bases in between. The CDR3 runs 10 residues. The CDR3 spells CASSLDEQFF. CDR3 DNA: TGTGCCAGCAGCTTAGATGAGCAGTTCTTC.

V is TRBV5-1 and J is TRBJ2-4; no reliable D call. The CDR3 has 11 amino acids. Per the germline V gene, CDR1 is SGHRS and CDR2 is YFSETQ. V lost 4 bases to trimming and J lost 6 bases, with 5 bases between them. DNA of the CDR3: TGCGCCAGCAGCGAAGGAAACATTCAGTACTTC. This translates into CASSEGNIQYF.

The J gene is TRBJ1-1, the V gene TRBV2; the D gene is possibly TRBD1 (6 bases). The V and J ends lost 7 bases and 0 bases respectively, with 12 bases between them. The CDR3 loop spans 14 amino acids. Germline values: CDR1 SNHLY, CDR2 FYNNEI. CDR3 residues: CASISRDMNTEAFF. CDR3 DNA sequence: TGTGCCAGCATATCGAGGGACATGAACACTGAAGCTTTCTTT.

The chain uses TRBV18 and TRBJ2-7; 11 nucleotides match TRBD1. Trimming cost V 4 bases and J 3 bases; bases outside gene matches: 2. The CDR3 totals 14 residues. Germline loops: CDR1 KGHSH, CDR2 LQKENI. This CDR3 reads CASSLGTGGYEQYF. The CDR3 region has the DNA TGTGCCAGCTCACTCGGGACAGGGGGCTACGAGCAGTACTTC.

The V call is TRBV2, the J call TRBJ2-1; a weak D match, TRBD2 (7 bases). The length of the CDR3 is 16 residues. Trimming left V 2 bases short and J 10 bases short, with 21 bases between. In germline, CDR1 is SNHLY, CDR2 FYNNEI. The CDR3 sequence: CASSEIGGHHAEEQFF. The DNA for the CDR3 is TGTGCCAGCAGTGAAATCGGGGGGCACCACGCCGAGGAGCAGTTCTTC.

This rearrangement joins TRBV7-6 to TRBJ2-1; TRBD1 aligns across 9 bases. This CDR3 is built from 15 residues. CDR1 and CDR2 (germline): SGHVS, FNYEAQ. The junction had 5 bases not matched to a gene; V was cut back by 3 bases and J by 5 bases. CDR3 in DNA: TGTGCCAGCAGCTTGGGGACAGGGACCAACAATGAGCAGTTCTTC. Residues: CASSLGTGTNNEQFF.

In this sample, this clone turned up a few times. This chain uses TRBV4-2 with TRBJ2-3, with TRBD2 matching over 9 bases. V lost 0 bases and J lost 4; bases outside the gene matches: 5. The CDR3 has 16 residues. The germline CDR1 and CDR2 sequences are LGHNA and YNFKEQ. The CDR3 nucleotides are TGTGCCAGCAGCCAAGATACTTCTAGCGGGGCAGATACGCAGTATTTT. Protein product: CASSQDTSSGADTQYF.

The rearrangement joins TRBV5-4 to TRBJ1-2; D unresolved. This CDR3 has 13 amino acids. Germline CDR1 SGHNT, CDR2 YYREEE (reference sequence). The V end lost 0 bases, the J end lost 0 bases, and 3 bases lay between the germline ends. CDR3: CASSLGTNYGYTF. CDR3 sequence (DNA): TGTGCCAGCAGCTTGGGAACTAACTATGGCTACACCTTC.

CDR3 coding DNA: TGTGCCAGTAGCCCGAGGCAGGTCCAAGAGACCCAGTACTTC. Translated: CASSPRQVQETQYF. The rearrangement joins TRBV19 to TRBJ2-5; D is unresolved. V dropped 6 bases and J dropped 1 base, with 12 bases sitting between them. This CDR3 has 14 residues. Germline values: CDR1 LNHDA, CDR2 SQIVND (reference sequence).

This clone occurred once. J is TRBJ1-2 and V is TRBV29-1, with TRBD1 identical over 11 bases. CDR1 is SQVTM, CDR2 ANQGSEA, per germline. V trimming: 3 bases; J trimming: 2 bases; junction bases outside the gene matches: 2. This CDR3 has 14 residues. The CDR3 DNA follows: TGCAGCGTTGAGGGGGACAGGGGGAACTATGGCTACACCTTC. Its protein is CSVEGDRGNYGYTF.

The V gene is TRBV4-1, the J gene TRBJ1-1, with unresolved D. The V gene lost 3 bases and the J gene lost 0 bases, with 2 bases spanning the gap. Germline lookup yields CDR1 MGHRA and CDR2 YSYEKL. This CDR3 is 12 amino acids long. This CDR3 reads CASSHLNTEAFF. CDR3 DNA: TGCGCCAGCAGCCACCTGAACACTGAAGCTTTCTTT.

This sequence joins TRBV4-1 and TRBJ2-5; 9 nucleotides align to TRBD2. The CDR3 runs to 15 residues. Trimming at V came to 1 base and at J to 4 bases, leaving 4 bases not matched to a gene. CDR1 is MGHRA and CDR2 is YSYEKL in the germline V gene. This chain's CDR3 is CASSQGGGAGETQYF. The CDR3, as DNA: TGCGCCAGCAGCCAAGGCGGGGGGGCCGGAGAGACCCAGTACTTC.

This clone was observed a few times. J is TRBJ2-2 and V is TRBV7-9; D is uncertain. Trimming pared 3 bases from V and 1 base from J, leaving 9 bases between. This CDR3 is built from 15 residues. Germline-derived CDR1 and CDR2 are SEHNR and FQNEAQ (reference sequence). CDR3 DNA: TGTGCCAGCAGCTTGAACAGCCTGAACACCGGGGAGCTGTTTTTT. It yields the protein CASSLNSLNTGELFF. Full variable domain (rest looked up from reference TRBV7-9 and TRBJ2-2): DTGVSQNPRHKITKRGQNVTFRCDPISEHNRLYWYRQTLGQGPEFLTYFQNEAQLEKSRLLSDRFSAERPKGSFSTLEIQRTEQGDSAMYLCASSLNSLNTGELFFGEGSRLTVL.

This chain links TRBV27 with TRBJ2-1, with D possibly TRBD2 on 5 matching bases. The ends were cut back, 6 bases at V and 3 bases at J, with 18 bases in the middle. The germline V gene encodes CDR1 MNHEY and CDR2 SMNVEV (reference sequence). There are 16 residues in the CDR3. CDR3: CASSSNEGRSYNEQFF. The CDR3 nucleotides read TGTGCCAGCAGCTCCAACGAGGGTAGGAGCTACAATGAGCAGTTCTTC.

The chain couples TRBV19 to TRBJ1-1; possibly TRBD1 for D (6 bases). Trimming took off 5 bases at V and 3 bases at J, with 10 bases between the two ends. The CDR3 spans 13 residues. Germline CDR1 reads LNHDA; CDR2 reads SQIVND (reference sequence). The CDR3 protein is CASSEGGYTEAFF. DNA of the CDR3: TGTGCCAGTAGTGAAGGGGGGTACACTGAAGCTTTCTTT. The entire variable domain, with the rest obtained from reference TRBV19 and TRBJ1-1, is as follows: DGGITQSPKYLFRKEGQNVTLSCEQNLNHDAMYWYRQDPGQGLRLIYYSQIVNDFQKGDIAEGYSVSREKKESFPLTVTSAQKNPTAFYLCASSEGGYTEAFFGQGTRLTVV.

This sequence joins TRBV4-1 and TRBJ2-7, with TRBD2 identical over 11 bases. The CDR3 extends over 16 amino acids. Germline V gives CDR1 MGHRA, CDR2 YSYEKL. V shed 0 bases, J shed 5 bases, and the junction held 6 bases outside the gene matches. The CDR3 reads CASSQDPSGGNNEQYF. The CDR3 nucleotides read TGCGCCAGCAGCCAAGATCCTAGCGGGGGGAACAACGAGCAGTACTTC.